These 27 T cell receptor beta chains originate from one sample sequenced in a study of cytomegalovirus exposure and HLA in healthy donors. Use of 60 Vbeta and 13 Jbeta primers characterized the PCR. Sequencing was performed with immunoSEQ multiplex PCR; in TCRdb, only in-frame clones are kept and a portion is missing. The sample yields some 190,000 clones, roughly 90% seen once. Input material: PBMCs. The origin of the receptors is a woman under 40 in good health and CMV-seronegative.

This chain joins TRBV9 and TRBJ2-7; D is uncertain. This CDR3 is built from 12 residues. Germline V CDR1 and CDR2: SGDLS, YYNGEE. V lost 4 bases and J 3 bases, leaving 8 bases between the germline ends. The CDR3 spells CASSSSNYEQYF. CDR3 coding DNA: TGTGCCAGCAGCTCATCAAACTACGAGCAGTACTTC. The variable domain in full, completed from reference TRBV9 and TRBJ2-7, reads DSGVTQTPKHLITATGQRVTLRCSPRSGDLSVYWYQQSLDQGLQFLIQYYNGEERAKGNILERFSAQQFPDLHSELNLSSLELGDSALYFCASSSSNYEQYFGPGTRLTVT.

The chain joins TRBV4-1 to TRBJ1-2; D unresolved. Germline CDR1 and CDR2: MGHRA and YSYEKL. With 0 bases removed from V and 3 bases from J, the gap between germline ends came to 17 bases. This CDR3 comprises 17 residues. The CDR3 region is CASSQDPSRTDYYGYTF. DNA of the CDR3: TGCGCCAGCAGCCAAGATCCCAGTCGGACGGACTACTATGGCTACACCTTC.

CDR3 nucleotides: TGTGCCAGTAGTCCGCTCCGGGACAGGAACAATCAGCCCCAGCATTTT. It translates to CASSPLRDRNNQPQHF. The chain uses TRBV19 and TRBJ1-5; TRBD1 agrees at 8 bases. CDR3 length equals 16 residues. With V trimmed by 5 bases and J by 3 bases, 9 bases remained unmatched. Germline-derived CDR1 and CDR2 are LNHDA and SQIVND (reference sequence).

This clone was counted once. The CDR3 here is CAWSIRGETQYF. The CDR3 region has the DNA TGTGCCTGGAGTATCCGGGGGGAGACCCAGTACTTC. The chain is built from TRBV30 and TRBJ2-5; D perhaps matches TRBD2 (6 bases). Germline V gives CDR1 GTSNPN, CDR2 SVGIG (reference sequence). The CDR3 has 12 amino acids. Between the trimmed V and J ends, which lost 2 bases and 5 bases, there was a span of 9 bases.

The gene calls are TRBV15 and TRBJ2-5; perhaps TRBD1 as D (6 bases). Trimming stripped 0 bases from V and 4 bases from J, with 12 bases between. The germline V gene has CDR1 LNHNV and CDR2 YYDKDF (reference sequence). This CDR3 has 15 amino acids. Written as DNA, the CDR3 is TGTGCCACCAGCAGAGATCCCACAGGGAGAGAGACCCAGTACTTC. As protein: CATSRDPTGRETQYF.

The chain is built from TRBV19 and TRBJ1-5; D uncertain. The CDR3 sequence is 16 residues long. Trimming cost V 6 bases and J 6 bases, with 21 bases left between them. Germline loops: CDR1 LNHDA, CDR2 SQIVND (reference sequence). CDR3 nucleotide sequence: TGTGCCAGTAGCCAAACAATGGACTTAACGGCTCAGCCCCAGCATTTT. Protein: CASSQTMDLTAQPQHF.

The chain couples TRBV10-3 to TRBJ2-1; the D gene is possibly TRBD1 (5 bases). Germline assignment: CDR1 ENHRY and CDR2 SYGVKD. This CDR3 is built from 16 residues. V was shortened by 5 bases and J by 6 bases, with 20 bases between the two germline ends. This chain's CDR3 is CAISPAARQGVNEQFF. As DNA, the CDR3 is TGTGCCATCAGTCCCGCCGCCAGGCAGGGTGTCAATGAGCAGTTCTTC.

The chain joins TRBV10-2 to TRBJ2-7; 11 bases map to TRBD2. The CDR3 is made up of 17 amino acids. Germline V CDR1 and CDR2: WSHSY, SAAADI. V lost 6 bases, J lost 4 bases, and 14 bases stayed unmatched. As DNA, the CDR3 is TGCGCCAGCAGGGAATTAGAGACCGGGACTAGCGGATACGAGCAGTACTTC. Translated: CASRELETGTSGYEQYF.

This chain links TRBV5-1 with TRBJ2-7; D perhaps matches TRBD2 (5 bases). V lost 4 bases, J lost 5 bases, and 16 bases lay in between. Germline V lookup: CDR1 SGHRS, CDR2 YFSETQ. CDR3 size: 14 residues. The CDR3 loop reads CASSPLLAIDEQYF. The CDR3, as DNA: TGCGCCAGCAGCCCCCTCCTAGCAATCGACGAGCAGTACTTC. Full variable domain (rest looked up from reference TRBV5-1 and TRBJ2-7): KAGVTQTPRYLIKTRGQQVTLSCSPISGHRSVSWYQQTPGQGLQFLFEYFSETQRNKGNFPGRFSGRQFSNSRSEMNVSTLELGDSALYLCASSPLLAIDEQYFGPGTRLTVT.

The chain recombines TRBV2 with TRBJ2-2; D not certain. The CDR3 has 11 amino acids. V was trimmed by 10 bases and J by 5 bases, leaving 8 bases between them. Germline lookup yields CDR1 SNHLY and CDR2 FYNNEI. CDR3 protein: CATTRTGELFF. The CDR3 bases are TGTGCCACCACCAGGACCGGGGAGCTGTTTTTT.

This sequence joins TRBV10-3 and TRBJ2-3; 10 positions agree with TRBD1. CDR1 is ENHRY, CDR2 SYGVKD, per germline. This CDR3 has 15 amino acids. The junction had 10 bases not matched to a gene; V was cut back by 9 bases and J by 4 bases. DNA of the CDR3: TGTGCCATAAAACCGGGACAGGGGATCCCAGATACGCAGTATTTT. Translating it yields CAIKPGQGIPDTQYF.

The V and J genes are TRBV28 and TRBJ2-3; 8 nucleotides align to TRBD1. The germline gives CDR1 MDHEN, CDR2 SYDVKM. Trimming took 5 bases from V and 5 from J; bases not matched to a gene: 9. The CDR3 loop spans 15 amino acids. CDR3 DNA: TGTGCCAGCAGTGGGAAGACAGGGGTGGGAGATACGCAGTATTTT. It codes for CASSGKTGVGDTQYF.

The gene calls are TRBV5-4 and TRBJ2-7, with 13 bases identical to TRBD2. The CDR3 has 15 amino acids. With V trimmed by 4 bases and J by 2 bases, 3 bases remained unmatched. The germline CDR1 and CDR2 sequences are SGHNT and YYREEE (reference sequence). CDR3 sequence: CASSQGTSGAYEQYF. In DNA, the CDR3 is TGTGCCAGCAGCCAAGGGACTAGCGGGGCCTACGAGCAGTACTTC.

The CDR3 bases are TGTGCCAGCAGTTCCGGGTTCACAGATACGCAGTATTTT. Encoded protein: CASSSGFTDTQYF. The chain recombines TRBV28 with TRBJ2-3, with unresolved D. This CDR3 spans 13 amino acids. CDR1 MDHEN and CDR2 SYDVKM come from the germline V gene. Trimming cost V 4 bases and J 2 bases, with 7 bases left between them.

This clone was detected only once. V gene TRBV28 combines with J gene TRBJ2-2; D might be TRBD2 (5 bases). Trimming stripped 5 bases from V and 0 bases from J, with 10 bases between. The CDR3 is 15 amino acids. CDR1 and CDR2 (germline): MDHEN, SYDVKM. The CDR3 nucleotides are TGTGCCAGCAGTAATAGCGATACGAACACCGGGGAGCTGTTTTTT. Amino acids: CASSNSDTNTGELFF.

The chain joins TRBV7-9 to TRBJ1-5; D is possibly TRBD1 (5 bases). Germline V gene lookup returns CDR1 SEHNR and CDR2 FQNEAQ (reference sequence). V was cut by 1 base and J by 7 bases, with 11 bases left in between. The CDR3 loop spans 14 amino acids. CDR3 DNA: TGTGCCAGCAGCTTAGGGGCAGGGAGGCAGCCCCAGCATTTT. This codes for CASSLGAGRQPQHF.

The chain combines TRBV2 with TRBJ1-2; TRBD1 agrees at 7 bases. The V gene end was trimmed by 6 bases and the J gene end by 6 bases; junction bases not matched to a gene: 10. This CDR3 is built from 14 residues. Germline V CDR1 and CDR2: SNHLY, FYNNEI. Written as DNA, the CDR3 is TGTGCCAGCAGGGTCCGGACAGGCGTCGATGGCTACACCTTC. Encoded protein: CASRVRTGVDGYTF.

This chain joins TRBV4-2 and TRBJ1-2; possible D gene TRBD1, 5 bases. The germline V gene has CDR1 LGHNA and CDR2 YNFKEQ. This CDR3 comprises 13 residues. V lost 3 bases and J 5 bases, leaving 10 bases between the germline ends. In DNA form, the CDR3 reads TGTGCCAGCAGCCAGATAGGGGTTTATGGCTACACCTTC. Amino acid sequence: CASSQIGVYGYTF.

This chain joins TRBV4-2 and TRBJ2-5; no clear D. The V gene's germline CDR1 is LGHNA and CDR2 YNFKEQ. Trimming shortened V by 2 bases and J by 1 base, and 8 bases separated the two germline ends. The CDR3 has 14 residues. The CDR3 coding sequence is TGTGCCAGCAGCCAACGGTCGTCCCAAGAGACCCAGTACTTC. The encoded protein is CASSQRSSQETQYF.

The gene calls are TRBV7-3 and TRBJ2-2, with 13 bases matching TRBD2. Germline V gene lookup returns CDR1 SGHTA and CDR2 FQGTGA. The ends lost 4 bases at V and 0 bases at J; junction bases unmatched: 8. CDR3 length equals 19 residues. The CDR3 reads CASSSSSTSGGANTGELFF. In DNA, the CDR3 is TGTGCCAGCAGCTCAAGTTCCACTAGCGGGGGGGCGAACACCGGGGAGCTGTTTTTT.

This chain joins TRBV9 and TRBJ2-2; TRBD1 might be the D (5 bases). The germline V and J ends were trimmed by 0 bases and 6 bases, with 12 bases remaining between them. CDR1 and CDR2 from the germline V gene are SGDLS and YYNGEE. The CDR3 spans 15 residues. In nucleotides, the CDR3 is TGTGCCAGCAGCGTAGGGGCAGGGTTCGCCGGGGAGCTGTTTTTT. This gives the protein CASSVGAGFAGELFF.

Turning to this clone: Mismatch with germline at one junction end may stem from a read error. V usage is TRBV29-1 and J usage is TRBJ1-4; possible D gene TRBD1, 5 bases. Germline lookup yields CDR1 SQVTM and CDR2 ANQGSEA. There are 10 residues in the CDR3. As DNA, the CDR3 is TGCAGCTTCCAAACAGGAAAAACTGTTTTT. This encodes CSFQTGKTVF.

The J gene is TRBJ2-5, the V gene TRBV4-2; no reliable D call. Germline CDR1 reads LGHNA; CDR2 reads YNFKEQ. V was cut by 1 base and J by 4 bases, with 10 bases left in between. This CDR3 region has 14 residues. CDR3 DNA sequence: TGTGCCAGCAGCCAAGGACACAGTGGAGAGACCCAGTACTTC. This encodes CASSQGHSGETQYF.

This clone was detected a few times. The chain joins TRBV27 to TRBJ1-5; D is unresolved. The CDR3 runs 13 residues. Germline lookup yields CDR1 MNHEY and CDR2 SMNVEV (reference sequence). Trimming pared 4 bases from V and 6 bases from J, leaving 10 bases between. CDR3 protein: CASSYNSFQPQHF. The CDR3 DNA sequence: TGTGCCAGCAGTTATAACAGCTTTCAGCCCCAGCATTTT.

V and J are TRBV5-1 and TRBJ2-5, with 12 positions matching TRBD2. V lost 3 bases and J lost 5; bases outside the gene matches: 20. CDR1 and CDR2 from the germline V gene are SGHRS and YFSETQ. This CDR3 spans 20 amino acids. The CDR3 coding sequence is TGCGCCAGCAGCTACGGCTCTGGACTAGCGGGACCTACCCCCCGGGAGACCCAGTACTTC. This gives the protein CASSYGSGLAGPTPRETQYF.

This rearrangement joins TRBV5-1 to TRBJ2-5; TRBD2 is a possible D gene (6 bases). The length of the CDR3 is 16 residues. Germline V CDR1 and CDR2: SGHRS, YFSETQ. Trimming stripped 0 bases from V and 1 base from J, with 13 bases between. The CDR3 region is CASSLAGVPSQETQYF. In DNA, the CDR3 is TGCGCCAGCAGCTTGGCGGGAGTCCCTTCCCAAGAGACCCAGTACTTC.

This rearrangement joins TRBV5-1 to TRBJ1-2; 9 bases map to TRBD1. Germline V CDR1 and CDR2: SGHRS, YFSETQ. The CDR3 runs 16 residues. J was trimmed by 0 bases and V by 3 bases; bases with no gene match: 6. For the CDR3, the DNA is TGCGCCAGCAGCTCCGGGACAGGGACAGCTAACTATGGCTACACCTTC. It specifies CASSSGTGTANYGYTF.